Reported below is one TCR beta chain. No cognate antigen has been identified for it. Base qualities are not recorded, but no much larger clone differs from it by a single base. Each PCR received spiked-in synthetic TCR analog templates so that absolute template abundance could be estimated from read counts. The immunoSEQ assay used bias-controlled V and J gene primers to amplify TCRbeta CDR3 regions from genomic DNA. Sequencing of rearranged TCRbeta segments was performed at approximately 20X coverage. Per the original workflow: Clustering was used to correct sequencing errors, and CDR3s were annotated against IMGT so that V, D and J genes could be assigned. Only productive TCRbeta rearrangements were used in downstream analyses, excluding out-of-frame or stop-codon sequences. Clonality was computed as one minus Shannon entropy normalized by the log of the number of unique productive sequences. Fisher's exact test with Benjamini-Hochberg correction, at a threshold of adjusted p below 0.01, was used to find clones that differed between time points or between blood and tumor. TCRdb re-hosts the immuneACCESS table, in-frame sequences only. Its copies lack some clones; in the studies checked, an unresolved V gene accounts for under half of them, and the cause for the rest is not known. Clone size and V and J calls were adopted from that table, with D and trimming inferred from the DNA. The sample yields about 22,000 clones; around 91% were counted once. Of the sample, approximately 10% is held by the ten largest clones.

Explained via the paper, the time point label denotes: peripheral blood 6 weeks after treatment start. A cohort of about 27 patients with locally advanced or metastatic urothelial carcinoma, treated at Memorial Sloan Kettering on a trial protocol, was included. Peripheral blood mononuclear cells were collected pretreatment and during treatment, at between 1 and 8 total time points per patient. The Qiagen DNeasy Blood extraction kit was used to purify genomic DNA from total PBMCs and tumor samples. PBMCs were collected pretreatment and during treatment and were isolated and stored as previously described. The data originate from a study of PD-L1 blockade in urothelial cancer (dated by TCRdb to the late 2010s). A note on the overall study: Therapy was started in the mid-2010s for all patients, and atezolizumab 1,200 mg was administered intravenously every 3 weeks. Twenty-five of 29 patients were identified as males with urothelial cancer of bladder origin, and a prior smoking history was reported by 18 of 29 patients. An ECOG performance status of 0 or 1 was recorded for the patients, and 0 to 3 prior chemotherapy regimens had been received by the patients. Blood samples were analyzed at 3 weeks after treatment start (second dose) and at 6 weeks after treatment start. Blood samples gave median yields of approximately 130,000 T cells and 80,000 or so unique TCRs, along with a median clonality of approximately 0.084. The study, an exploratory multi-omic analysis, examined somatic, immune and clinical correlates of response to PD-L1 blockade with atezolizumab in urothelial cancer. TCR sequencing covered pretreatment tumor samples and matched, serially collected peripheral blood taken before and after atezolizumab treatment. Durable clinical benefit was defined as progression-free survival longer than 6 months, and TCR features were also tested against progression-free and overall survival. Whole exome sequencing and RNA sequencing of pretreatment tumors were performed alongside TCR sequencing in the same patients. Under ten patients achieved durable clinical benefit and about 19 did not. Pretreatment blood TCR-seq was available for about 27 patients, at least one posttreatment blood collection was obtained for some 25 patients, and tumor TCR-seq was available for some 25 patients.

Trimming costs V 1 base and J 7 bases, and their ends lie 11 bases apart. The CDR3 has 15 amino acids, counting the end cysteine and phenylalanine. Just CDR3 DNA is preserved here, 45 bases in frame from base 1. Taken from the germline V gene (reference sequence), the CDR1 and CDR2 loops are LNHNV and YYDKDF. What the research found in general, with its limitations: Among patients with durable benefit, tumor-associated TCR clones showed greater expansion in peripheral blood 3 weeks after treatment started (n ≈ 20, p = 0.022). Small sample size (n of about 30) and many exploratory analyses mean the results are intended to be hypothesis-generating. A pretreatment peripheral blood TCR clonality below the median was linked to improved progression-free and overall survival.

The chain is made from TRBV15 and TRBJ1-6; the D segment cannot be called with confidence. This sequence was found in a woman aged 55-70 years with urothelial cancer. The material was PBMCs, obtained around atezolizumab (anti-PD-L1) treatment. The DNA sequence is TGTGCCACCAGCAGAGTGGGCAGGCTAAATTCACCCCTCCACTTT. This gives the protein CATSRVGRLNSPLHF.